The present entry profiles one TCR beta chain with its context. This clone's antigen is unknown. The record has no base qualities; no much larger clone is one base away. The sample is drawn from a study of regulatory T cells in long-lasting Graves disease (dated by TCRdb to 2020 to 2022). Regarding the research as a whole: In the newly diagnosed Graves' disease group, patients had been taking antithyroid drugs for less than 3 months. TCR sequencing covered about 13 persistent and roughly 20 newly diagnosed Graves' disease patients, around 33 samples in total. Peripheral blood TCR sequencing and RNA sequencing compared persistent Graves' disease patients with newly diagnosed Graves' disease patients. The study took place in China and was registered as a clinical trial.

General conclusions and limits of the study: More public clonotypes were shared among persistent patients (about 2,800) than among newly diagnosed patients (roughly 1,000). Sequencing and analysis were limited to the TCR beta chain. The authors noted that the small sample size was a limitation that may lower accuracy. Peripheral blood alone was examined, since thyroid tissue, which constituted the primary lesion, could not be accessed. TRBV28, TRBJ1-2 and TRBJ2-5 were preferentially used in persistent disease, while TRBV20-1 and TRBJ2-1 were favored in newly diagnosed disease. Persistent Graves' disease patients showed lower TCR Shannon entropy and fewer highly expanded clones than newly diagnosed patients, suggesting clonal expansion.

CDR1 is given as SQVTM and CDR2 as ANQGSEA, both from the germline V gene. Counted from cysteine to phenylalanine, this CDR3 has 14 amino acids. This entry keeps only the CDR3 DNA: 42 bases, framed from base 1. Compared with germline, V lacks 7 bases and J lacks 3 bases; bases without a gene match: 9. The method behind the library was multiplex PCR. Reads for this sample came from an Illumina HiSeq 4000. TCR beta libraries were built with iRepertoire HTBI primers and Arm-PCR amplification of CDR3 regions. PCR products were gel purified before sequencing. In the paper's pipeline: Across samples, fewer than 70 TRBV and 14 TRBJ segments were identified and used for gene usage analysis of CDR3 amino acid clonotypes. Filtered high-quality paired reads were merged into contigs using COPE and FqMerger. BLAST was used to align contigs to IMGT TRBV, TRBD and TRBJ reference genes, and CDR3 was defined according to IMGT. Any clonotype with a frequency above 0.1% was classified as a highly expanded clone. Repertoire diversity was measured by Shannon entropy, and V-J evenness by the Gini coefficient. A clonotype was considered public if more than one individual shared it. TCRdb ran its own pipeline on the public reads, namely fastp trimming at Q25 and MiXCR clone calling, and kept in-frame beta chains. Every CDR3 protein is listed once, alongside the most common genes and DNA of its rows. The V and J calls and clone size are TCRdb's, not the authors'. The sample table contains 580,000 or so distinct CDR3 sequences; only one count was recorded for 16% of them. The ten largest clones add up to around 13% of the sample.

Read against the paper, the sample's time point label means: newly diagnosed GD, antithyroid drugs for less than 3 months. For both TCR sequencing and RNA sequencing, RNA was extracted from PBMCs using TRIzol. Graves' disease was diagnosed according to American Thyroid Association guidelines. Recruitment of patients was carried out at an endocrinology department in Xi'an, China. Each patient gave approximately 9.7 milliliters of peripheral blood, collected in an EDTA anticoagulant tube. Ficoll Paque Plus density gradient separation was used to isolate PBMCs, and no additional T cell sorting was done. An Agilent 2100 Bioanalyzer and agarose gel were used to check RNA quality, and a NanoDrop 2000 was used to measure RNA concentration. Separately, the same data were catalogued under a study of T cells in Graves' hyperthyroidism and ophthalmopathy. That second publication adds: Stable Graves' hyperthyroidism was defined as no progression to ophthalmopathy during 18 months of follow-up. Hyperthyroidism patients were aged 18 to 65 years and newly diagnosed, with disease duration of less than 2 months. Exclusion was applied to patients with uncontrolled infections, other autoimmune diseases, pregnancy or lactation. Clinical symptoms, serum thyroxine and TRAb, thyroid ultrasound, and orbital computed tomography formed the basis for the diagnoses. The TCR CDR3 was subjected to a first round of RT-PCR using the HTBI primer set and the Qiagen OneStep RT-PCR kit. Most expanded thyroid clonotypes (frequency above 0.001) were also detected in blood, suggesting blood repertoires may reflect thyroid immune responses. Ophthalmopathy was separated from stable hyperthyroidism by a 13 V-J signature model, with approximately 89% sensitivity and about 81% specificity obtained in cross-validation and 80%/75% obtained in testing. During validation, the model predicted progression to ophthalmopathy a median of roughly 7.1 months ahead of onset, with around 71% sensitivity and roughly 75% specificity. To identify distinguishing TCR V-J signatures, a discovery cohort of about 100 patients was used, comprising 40 to 45 with Graves' ophthalmopathy and approximately 57 with stable Graves' hyperthyroidism. Prospective prediction of ophthalmopathy was tested in an independent validation cohort of 18 hyperthyroidism patients and roughly 16 patients who later progressed to ophthalmopathy. The roughly 91 discovery patients were randomly divided into training and test sets at a 7:3 ratio. In addition, the study compared T-cell repertoires in thyroid tissue and in blood from several Graves' hyperthyroidism patients. Following sampling, methimazole starting at 30 mg daily was given to hyperthyroidism patients, and high-dose intravenous methylprednisolone was given to ophthalmopathy patients. Libraries were constructed in a second round of multiplex PCR, after which size selection and purification were performed. Paired-end sequencing of the libraries was performed with 100 bp reads on an Illumina HiSeq2000. SOAPnuke was used to process the raw data, removing reads that contained adapters or uncalled bases, had a mean Phred below 15, or lacked an exact match to the constant primer or identifier. High-quality paired reads were merged using COPE v1.2.5, and each unique nucleotide sequence was defined as a clonotype. MiTCR v1.1 was used to align clonotypes to the IMGT TRBV, TRBD and TRBJ reference segments. The analysis included only V-J combinations with a frequency above 0.0001, which together covered more than 98% of the repertoires. A TCS score was defined as the ratio of F50 (clonal expansion) to E x V (chaos), with BLOSUM62-based TCRdist applied between CDR3 peptides within each V-J. Welch's t-statistics and random forest reduced fewer than 550 V-J features to under 15, which were used in a naive Bayes classifier (R e1071). Sample size was not statistically predetermined, and blinding of investigators to group allocation was not performed. The paper reports TCR Vbeta CDR3 sequencing of some 140 peripheral blood samples: over 40 ophthalmopathy, roughly 80 hyperthyroidism and approximately 17 progressor patients.

The chain joins TRBV29-1 to TRBJ2-7, with 10 middle bases fitting TRBD1. The specimen comprised peripheral blood mononuclear cells (PBMCs), sampled at new diagnosis, from a patient treated with antithyroid drugs. The sequence was collected from a man between 18 and 35 years old with Graves disease. Donor details come from another sample of the same person, matched by shared clones. For the CDR3, the sequence is CSAIYRDRGYEQYF. The sequenced DNA is TGCAGCGCTATCTACCGGGACAGGGGCTACGAGCAGTACTTC.